A single T cell receptor (beta chain) is shown here with its context. Sequenced by immunoSEQ multiplex PCR; TCRdb stores in-frame clones only, minus some. The sample contains roughly 89,000 clones, approximately 95% of which appear only once. This sample is drawn from a study of T cell changes during pregnancy in multiple sclerosis. Germline CDR1 LNHNV, CDR2 YYDKDF (reference sequence). Trimming left V 3 bases short and J 4 bases short, with 13 bases between. The CDR3 spans 15 residues. The material sequenced was peripheral blood, taken after pregnancy. This clonotype originated in a female donor in good health, enrolled as a control in a pregnancy study. The rearrangement joins TRBV15 to TRBJ2-1; D perhaps matches TRBD1 (5 bases). CDR3 residues: CATSRGQGLYNEQFF. CDR3 bases: TGTGCCACCAGCAGGGGGCAGGGTTTGTACAATGAGCAGTTCTTC.